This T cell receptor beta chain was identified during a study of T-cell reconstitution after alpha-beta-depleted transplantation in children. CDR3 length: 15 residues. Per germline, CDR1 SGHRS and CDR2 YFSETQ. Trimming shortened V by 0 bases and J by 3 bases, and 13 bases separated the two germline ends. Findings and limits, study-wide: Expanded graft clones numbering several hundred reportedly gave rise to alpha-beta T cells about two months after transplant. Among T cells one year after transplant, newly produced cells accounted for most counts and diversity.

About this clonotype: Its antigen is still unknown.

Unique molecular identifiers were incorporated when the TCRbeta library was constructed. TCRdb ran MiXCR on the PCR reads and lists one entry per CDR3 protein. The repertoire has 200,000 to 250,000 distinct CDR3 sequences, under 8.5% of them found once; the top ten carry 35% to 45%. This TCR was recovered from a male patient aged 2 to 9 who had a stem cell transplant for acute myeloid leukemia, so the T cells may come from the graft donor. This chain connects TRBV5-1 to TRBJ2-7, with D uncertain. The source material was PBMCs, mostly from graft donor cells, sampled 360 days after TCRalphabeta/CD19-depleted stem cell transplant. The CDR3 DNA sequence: TGCGCCAGCAGCTTGGCGTCCGGACCGAGCTACGAGCAGTACGTC. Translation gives CASSLASGPSYEQYV.